One sample yielded the 7 T cell receptor beta chains listed below, sequenced in a study of molecular identifiers for immune sequencing clone quantification. Via MiXCR, TCRdb re-called the PCR reads, giving one row per CDR3 protein. This sample yields about 630,000 distinct CDR3 sequences, of which over 25% are seen a single time; about 0.73% belongs to the top ten. Sequenced input: naive CD8+ T cells from blood, with Jurkat cell RNA spiked in. The sample's subset: FACS-sorted CD8+CD4-CCR7+CD45RA+ naive T cells. These receptors were obtained from a human donor in good health. Some libraries in this study had Jurkat cell RNA spiked in.

This clonotype was seen at least ten times. The J gene is TRBJ2-3, the V gene TRBV7-9; D gene ambiguous. CDR3 length equals 11 residues. Germline V lookup: CDR1 SEHNR, CDR2 FQNEAQ (reference sequence). The V end lost 1 base, the J end lost 12 bases, and 8 bases lay between the germline ends. In DNA, the CDR3 is TGTGCCAGCAGCTTAGTCACCAAACAGTATTTT. As protein: CASSLVTKQYF.

This clonotype was seen ten or more times. The chain uses TRBV29-1 and TRBJ1-1; a weak D match, TRBD1 (5 bases). The CDR3 extends over 13 amino acids. Between the trimmed V and J ends, which lost 5 bases and 1 base, there was a span of 11 bases. The germline V gene encodes CDR1 SQVTM and CDR2 ANQGSEA. The CDR3 coding sequence is TGCAGCGTTCTGGTAGGGGCGAACACTGAAGCTTTCTTT. Amino acids: CSVLVGANTEAFF. The full variable domain, its missing parts supplied by reference TRBV29-1 and TRBJ1-1, is SAVISQKPSRDICQRGTSLTIQCQVDSQVTMMFWYRQQPGQSLTLIATANQGSEATYESGFVIDKFPISRPNLTFSTLTVSNMSPEDSSIYLCSVLVGANTEAFFGQGTRLTVV.

This clonotype was counted ten times or more. The junction differs from germline at one of its ends, possibly a read error. The chain employs TRBV7-7 and TRBJ2-3; maybe TRBD2 (6 bases). The germline V gene encodes CDR1 SSHAT and CDR2 FNYEAQ (reference sequence). The CDR3 length is 17 residues. The DNA for the CDR3 is TGTGCTAGCAGCCCGTCAAGGAGGGGACGGGTGACAGATACGCAGTATTTT. The encoded protein is CASSPSRRGRVTDTQYF.

The J gene is TRBJ2-7, the V gene TRBV20-1, with D unclear. This CDR3 spans 14 amino acids. Trimming took 4 bases from V and 1 from J, leaving 14 bases between them. Looked up from germline, CDR1 is DFQATT and CDR2 is SNEGSKA (reference sequence). Here the CDR3 reads CSAIDLSLSYEQYF. For the CDR3, the DNA is TGCAGTGCTATCGATCTAAGCCTTTCCTACGAGCAGTACTTC.

This clonotype was counted ten times or more. The rearrangement links TRBV15 to TRBJ2-3; D remains unclear. The CDR3 extends over 14 amino acids. Trimming took off 3 bases at V and 3 bases at J, with 10 bases between the two ends. CDR1 and CDR2 (germline): LNHNV, YYDKDF (reference sequence). The CDR3 loop reads CATSSPTTTDTQYF. As DNA, the CDR3 is TGTGCCACCAGCAGCCCTACTACAACAGATACGCAGTATTTT.

The CDR3 region has the DNA TGTGCCAGCAGTTTAAGGGACCTGAGCTCTGGAAACACCATATATTTT. Amino acids: CASSLRDLSSGNTIYF. The V and J genes are TRBV28 and TRBJ1-3; the D gene is possibly TRBD1 (5 bases). CDR3 length: 16 amino acids. Germline CDR1 MDHEN, CDR2 SYDVKM. V was shortened by 2 bases and J by 0 bases, with 11 bases between the two germline ends.

As for this clonotype: This may come from a read error, since a much larger clone is one base off. The chain combines TRBV5-1 with TRBJ2-3; 7 bases agree with TRBD1. The germline gives CDR1 SGHRS, CDR2 YFSETQ. The CDR3 is made up of 13 amino acids. The V and J ends lost 7 bases and 6 bases, in that order; junction bases with no gene match: 8. The CDR3 spells CASGDTQGDTQYF. In DNA form, the CDR3 reads TGCGCCAGCGGCGATACACAGGGGGATACGCAGTATTTT.